Presented here are 28 T cell receptor beta chains from one specimen sequenced in a study of cytomegalovirus exposure and HLA in healthy donors. The PCR ran on 60 Vbeta and 13 Jbeta primers. Generated by immunoSEQ multiplex PCR, the TCRdb table keeps only in-frame clones and is missing some. The repertoire consists of 150,000 to 200,000 clones, with almost 85% occurring once and the leading ten covering under 0.6%. Sequencing was carried out using PBMCs. Every receptor here comes from a woman aged 50 to 60 in good health and CMV-seronegative.

The chain carries TRBV19 and TRBJ1-5; D is perhaps TRBD1 (5 bases). The length of the CDR3 is 15 residues. Germline loops: CDR1 LNHDA, CDR2 SQIVND (reference sequence). Trimming removed 6 bases at V and 1 base at J, with 13 bases between. CDR3 in DNA: TGTGCCAGTAGCATCCCCGACAGAAGCAATCAGCCCCAGCATTTT. This gives the protein CASSIPDRSNQPQHF.

The rearrangement uses TRBV7-9 and TRBJ2-7; D uncertain. CDR1 and CDR2 from the germline V gene are SEHNR and FQNEAQ (reference sequence). CDR3 length: 12 amino acids. V lost 5 bases to trimming and J lost 4 bases, with 9 bases between them. CDR3 DNA sequence: TGTGCCAGCAGCCTCCCCTTTTACGAGCAGTACTTC. Translating it yields CASSLPFYEQYF.

The chain couples TRBV7-2 to TRBJ1-2, with 7 bases fitting TRBD1. CDR1 and CDR2 (germline): SGHTA, FQGNSA. J gave up 2 bases and V 1 base, and 7 bases lay outside the gene matches. The CDR3 loop spans 16 amino acids. DNA of the CDR3: TGTGCCAGCAGCTTAGACGTGGACAGGCTAAACTATGGCTACACCTTC. It is translated as CASSLDVDRLNYGYTF.

The DNA of the CDR3 is TGTGCCAGCAGCAAAGCGAGGACAGGGGATCCCTATGGCTACACCTTC. This encodes CASSKARTGDPYGYTF. The chain carries TRBV21-1 and TRBJ1-2; the D call in the table, TRBD1, was not verified against the DNA. TRBV21-1 is deemed a pseudogene. The CDR3 has 16 residues.

This clone was seen a few times. The rearrangement uses TRBV9 and TRBJ2-1; 8 bases are shared with TRBD1. The CDR3 covers 11 residues. From germline, CDR1 is SGDLS and CDR2 YYNGEE. Trimming removed 8 bases from V and 8 bases from J; junction bases left unmatched: 3. This CDR3 reads CASDRGDEQFF. The CDR3 DNA follows: TGTGCCAGTGACAGGGGCGATGAGCAGTTCTTC.

The V gene is TRBV15, the J gene TRBJ2-1, with TRBD2 as a possible D gene (5 bases). Germline CDR1 LNHNV, CDR2 YYDKDF (reference sequence). The CDR3 totals 13 residues. The V and J ends lost 1 base and 8 bases respectively, with 9 bases between them. This chain's CDR3 is CATSRGGFDEQFF. For the CDR3, the DNA is TGTGCCACCAGCAGAGGAGGGTTTGATGAGCAGTTCTTC. Full variable domain (missing parts from reference TRBV15 and TRBJ2-1): DAMVIQNPRYQVTQFGKPVTLSCSQTLNHNVMYWYQQKSSQAPKLLFHYYDKDFNNEADTPDNFQSRRPNTSFCFLDIRSPGLGDTAMYLCATSRGGFDEQFFGPGTRLTVL.

J is TRBJ1-2 and V is TRBV28; D gene uncertain. The CDR3 has 12 amino acids. Trimming took 1 base from V and 4 from J, leaving 4 bases between them. In germline, CDR1 is MDHEN, CDR2 SYDVKM. The CDR3 loop reads CASSLFRYGYTF. CDR3 in DNA: TGTGCCAGCAGTTTATTTCGCTATGGCTACACCTTC.

The chain couples TRBV4-1 to TRBJ2-4, with D perhaps matching TRBD2 (5 bases). This CDR3 region has 19 residues. V lost 1 base to trimming and J lost 3 bases, with 22 bases between them. The germline V gene has CDR1 MGHRA and CDR2 YSYEKL. CDR3 sequence reads: CASSQARVLSAQVKNIQYF. In DNA form, the CDR3 reads TGCGCCAGCAGCCAAGCGAGGGTCTTGAGCGCCCAAGTCAAAAACATTCAGTACTTC.

This chain joins TRBV28 and TRBJ1-3; weak D call: TRBD1 (6 bases). The CDR3 runs 12 residues. Between the trimmed V and J ends, which lost 3 bases and 9 bases, there was a span of 9 bases. Germline CDR1 and CDR2: MDHEN and SYDVKM. CDR3 DNA: TGTGCCAGCAGTTTCAGAGGGGGCACCATATATTTT. Its protein product is CASSFRGGTIYF.

This rearrangement joins TRBV30 to TRBJ1-6; 8 positions match TRBD1. The V gene end was trimmed by 0 bases and the J gene end by 9 bases; junction bases not matched to a gene: 7. CDR1 GTSNPN and CDR2 SVGIG come from the germline V gene (reference sequence). The CDR3 runs 15 residues. The CDR3: CAWSVERTGSSPLHF. In DNA, the CDR3 is TGTGCCTGGAGTGTAGAAAGGACAGGGAGTTCACCCCTCCACTTT.

To note about this clone: A read error may produce the germline difference seen at one junction end. CDR3 region: CASSSPGSVVSFNEQFF. In nucleotides, the CDR3 is TGTGCCAGCAGTTCTCCTGGTAGCGTAGTTTCCTTCAATGAGCAGTTCTTC. The chain joins TRBV27 to TRBJ2-1, with D possibly being TRBD2 (5 bases). The CDR3 has 17 amino acids. Germline V gene data show CDR1 as MNHEY and CDR2 as SMNVEV (reference sequence).

The gene calls are TRBV11-3 and TRBJ2-1; TRBD2 matches 12 bases. V lost 5 bases to trimming and J lost 10 bases; unmatched junction nucleotides: 9. Germline V lookup: CDR1 SGHNT, CDR2 YENEEA. The CDR3 runs to 15 residues. The CDR3 coding sequence is TGTGCCAGCAGCCCCCAACTAGCGGGAGGACAAGAGCAGTTCTTC. As protein: CASSPQLAGGQEQFF.

The CDR3 spells CASSQEAPQTSGGADGELFF. The CDR3 nucleotides are TGCGCCAGCAGCCAAGAGGCCCCCCAGACTAGCGGGGGGGCCGACGGGGAGCTGTTTTTT. The rearrangement joins TRBV4-3 to TRBJ2-2; TRBD2 matches 14 bases. This CDR3 has 20 residues. After removal of 0 bases from V and 7 bases from J, the junction contained 13 bases not matched to a gene. The germline V gene has CDR1 LGHNA and CDR2 YSLEER.

The chain recombines TRBV10-3 with TRBJ2-1; 8 bases agree with TRBD1. Germline lookup yields CDR1 ENHRY and CDR2 SYGVKD. V dropped 3 bases and J dropped 3; count of bases not matched to a gene: 7. This CDR3 has 16 residues. The CDR3 loop reads CAISDQGQEYYNEQFF. The CDR3 nucleotides are TGTGCCATCAGTGACCAGGGACAGGAATACTACAATGAGCAGTTCTTC.

This chain links TRBV12-5 with TRBJ1-1; weak D call: TRBD1 (5 bases). Trimming pared 5 bases from V and 6 bases from J, leaving 10 bases between. Per germline, CDR1 LGHNT and CDR2 FRNRAP. This CDR3 is built from 12 residues. The CDR3 sequence: CASGGIGAEAFF. In DNA, the CDR3 is TGTGCTAGTGGTGGCATAGGGGCTGAAGCTTTCTTT. Based on the CDR3 plus reference TRBV12-5 and TRBJ1-1, the full variable domain is DARVTQTPRHKVTEMGQEVTMRCQPILGHNTVFWYRQTMMQGLELLAYFRNRAPLDDSGMPKDRFSAEMPDATLATLKIQPSEPRDSAVYFCASGGIGAEAFFGQGTRLTVV.

CDR3 amino acids: CASSATATDTQYF. DNA of the CDR3: TGTGCCAGCAGTGCCACAGCCACAGATACGCAGTATTTT. The gene calls are TRBV6-4 and TRBJ2-3; the D is unclear. The CDR3 extends over 13 amino acids. CDR1 and CDR2 from the germline V gene are MRHNA and SNTAGT. V was pared by 4 bases and J by 2 bases, with 7 bases between.

The V gene is TRBV28, the J gene TRBJ2-3; D not certain. The CDR3 consists of 15 residues. Germline CDR1 reads MDHEN; CDR2 reads SYDVKM. V was clipped by 5 bases and J by 5 bases, with 17 bases between them. The CDR3 spells CASSKPFAVGDTQYF. The CDR3 DNA reads as TGTGCCAGCAGTAAGCCCTTTGCGGTAGGAGATACGCAGTATTTT.

The chain is built from TRBV2 and TRBJ2-1; TRBD1 might be the D (5 bases). The V gene's germline CDR1 is SNHLY and CDR2 FYNNEI. This CDR3 is built from 15 residues. V was clipped by 2 bases and J by 4 bases, with 12 bases between them. The CDR3 is CASSEWVGPYNEQFF. The CDR3 bases are TGTGCCAGCAGTGAATGGGTGGGGCCTTACAATGAGCAGTTCTTC. The variable domain in full, with the rest retrieved from reference TRBV2 and TRBJ2-1, is EPEVTQTPSHQVTQMGQEVILRCVPISNHLYFYWYRQILGQKVEFLVSFYNNEISEKSEIFDDQFSVERPDGSNFTLKIRSTKLEDSAMYFCASSEWVGPYNEQFFGPGTRLTVL.

The chain couples TRBV28 to TRBJ1-2; 7 nucleotides align to TRBD1. The CDR3 spans 15 residues. Germline loops: CDR1 MDHEN, CDR2 SYDVKM. The V segment lost 2 bases and the J segment 0 bases; nucleotides outside the gene matches: 3. CDR3 in amino acids: CASSLRTGPNYGYTF. CDR3 coding DNA: TGTGCCAGCAGTTTAAGGACAGGACCTAACTATGGCTACACCTTC.

The gene calls are TRBV7-2 and TRBJ1-5; D not resolved. Germline V CDR1 and CDR2: SGHTA, FQGNSA. This CDR3 spans 17 amino acids. Trimming pared 1 base from V and 0 bases from J, leaving 13 bases between. The DNA for the CDR3 is TGTGCCAGCAGCTTAGTAGGCGGATTTTATAGCAATCAGCCCCAGCATTTT. It encodes CASSLVGGFYSNQPQHF.

V and J are TRBV6-6 and TRBJ2-7, with D possibly matching TRBD2 (5 bases). Trimming took 0 bases from V and 7 from J, leaving 16 bases between them. Germline CDR1 is MNHNY and CDR2 is SVGAGI (reference sequence). The CDR3 consists of 15 residues. In DNA form, the CDR3 reads TGTGCCAGCAGTTACTCGAATGACCGCCGGGGAGAGCAGTACTTC. It encodes CASSYSNDRRGEQYF.

The V gene is TRBV30, the J gene TRBJ2-3, with 7 bases fitting TRBD1. Germline assignment: CDR1 GTSNPN and CDR2 SVGIG (reference sequence). After removal of 8 bases from V and 3 bases from J, the junction contained 11 bases not matched to a gene. CDR3 length equals 14 residues. The CDR3 sequence: CAGEPGQKTDTQYF. The CDR3 nucleotides read TGTGCCGGGGAACCGGGACAGAAGACAGATACGCAGTATTTT.

V gene TRBV13 combines with J gene TRBJ2-3; D perhaps matches TRBD1 (6 bases). The CDR3 has 17 residues. From germline, CDR1 is PRHDT and CDR2 FYEKMQ (reference sequence). Trimming took 4 bases from V and 6 from J, leaving 23 bases between them. CDR3 protein: CASSSKGTLGGGDTQYF. CDR3 bases: TGTGCCAGCAGCTCGAAGGGGACCTTAGGTGGGGGCGATACGCAGTATTTT. Full variable domain (rest looked up from reference TRBV13 and TRBJ2-3): AAGVIQSPRHLIKEKRETATLKCYPIPRHDTVYWYQQGPGQDPQFLISFYEKMQSDKGSIPDRFSAQQFSDYHSELNMSSLELGDSALYFCASSSKGTLGGGDTQYFGPGTRLTVL.

This clone was counted a single time. The V call is TRBV2, the J call TRBJ1-1; no clear D. CDR1 and CDR2 (germline): SNHLY, FYNNEI. CDR3 length: 14 residues. The germline V and J ends were trimmed by 7 bases and 5 bases, with 17 bases remaining between them. CDR3 nucleotide sequence: TGTGCCAGCACCGAGTCCGGTCGTTATACTGAAGCTTTCTTT. Its protein product is CASTESGRYTEAFF.

The chain combines TRBV29-1 with TRBJ2-3, with 9 bases aligning to TRBD2. J gave up 7 bases and V 4 bases, and 9 bases lay outside the gene matches. The CDR3 runs to 14 residues. Germline CDR1 SQVTM, CDR2 ANQGSEA. This CDR3 is CSVGGGGGRNTQYF. The CDR3 nucleotides are TGCAGCGTTGGCGGCGGGGGGGGACGGAATACGCAGTATTTT.

The genes are TRBV6-6 and TRBJ1-2, with TRBD1 identical over 9 bases. This CDR3 has 14 residues. CDR1 and CDR2 from the germline V gene are MNHNY and SVGAGI (reference sequence). The junction had 4 bases not matched to a gene; V was cut back by 0 bases and J by 8 bases. CDR3 in amino acids: CASSYSRDRDGYTF. The CDR3 DNA follows: TGTGCCAGCAGTTACTCGAGGGACAGGGACGGCTACACCTTC.

This clone appeared once. The chain carries TRBV5-1 and TRBJ1-5; D is uncertain. This CDR3 has 14 amino acids. Germline CDR1 and CDR2: SGHRS and YFSETQ. The V and J ends lost 5 bases and 0 bases respectively, with 9 bases between them. DNA of the CDR3: TGCGCCAGCAGGGCTGATTATAGCAATCAGCCCCAGCATTTT. This gives the protein CASRADYSNQPQHF.

The chain has TRBV28 and TRBJ2-7, with 7 bases lining up with TRBD1. Trimming cost V 1 base and J 4 bases; bases outside gene matches: 4. Germline loops: CDR1 MDHEN, CDR2 SYDVKM. This CDR3 has 14 residues. DNA for the CDR3: TGTGCCAGCAGTTTATTAGGGGGCGGGTACGAGCAGTACTTC. Its protein is CASSLLGGGYEQYF.